The 6 T cell receptor beta chains below were found in one sample sequenced in a study of blood T cells in healthy people across ages. The use of a sample-barcoded 5' primer and a J-beta primer mix characterized a second PCR of roughly 6 to 12 cycles. A single record per CDR3 protein comes from TCRdb applying MiXCR to the 5' RACE reads. Seen here are 700,000 to 850,000 distinct CDR3 sequences, about 55% observed once, and the top ten hold approximately 40%. The material sequenced was blood. These receptor sequences come from a man at least 80 years old in good health.

This clonotype was found a few times. This chain links TRBV29-1 with TRBJ2-5, with TRBD2 identical over 7 bases. J was trimmed by 2 bases and V by 4 bases; bases with no gene match: 7. Germline-derived CDR1 and CDR2 are SQVTM and ANQGSEA. The CDR3 is 14 amino acids. The CDR3 nucleotides are TGCAGCGTTGTACGGGAGGCCGTACAAGAGACCCAGTACTTC. Protein sequence: CSVVREAVQETQYF.

The chain recombines TRBV4-1 with TRBJ2-1; 11 bases match TRBD1. J lost 7 bases, V lost 3 bases, and 5 bases had no gene match. Germline values: CDR1 MGHRA, CDR2 YSYEKL. This CDR3 has 15 amino acids. The CDR3 is CASSQPRDRGNEQFF. DNA of the CDR3: TGCGCCAGCAGCCAGCCCCGGGACAGGGGGAATGAGCAGTTCTTC.

This clonotype was seen only a few times. The rearrangement uses TRBV20-1 and TRBJ2-1; maybe TRBD2 (5 bases). Germline loops: CDR1 DFQATT, CDR2 SNEGSKA (reference sequence). The CDR3 contains 15 residues. V gave up 0 bases and J gave up 7 bases, with 16 bases separating them. CDR3 in DNA: TGCAGTGCTAGAGATCCCAAAGAGGGTACGAATGAGCAGTTCTTC. It is translated as CSARDPKEGTNEQFF.

The chain joins TRBV10-3 to TRBJ1-2, with 8 bases lining up with TRBD1. V shed 3 bases and J 3 bases; nucleotides not matched to a gene: 3. Germline V lookup: CDR1 ENHRY, CDR2 SYGVKD. CDR3 size: 14 residues. The CDR3 here is CAISDNRGDYGYTF. CDR3 coding DNA: TGTGCCATCAGTGACAACAGGGGGGACTATGGCTACACCTTC.

The gene calls are TRBV3-1 and TRBJ1-2, with D unresolved. There are 12 residues in the CDR3. Germline V CDR1 and CDR2: LGHDT, YNNKEL (reference sequence). Deletions cut 2 bases from V and 10 bases from J, with 11 bases between. CDR3 DNA sequence: TGTGCCAGCAGCCAACTTGGGTTAGACTACACCTTC. Amino acid sequence: CASSQLGLDYTF.

V is TRBV10-3 and J is TRBJ2-7; D is unresolved. The CDR3 runs 14 residues. Deletions cut 2 bases from V and 6 bases from J, with 14 bases between. Per germline, CDR1 ENHRY and CDR2 SYGVKD. CDR3 bases: TGTGCCATCAGTGAGCCTAGGACCCAGAGCGAGCAGTACTTC. Residues: CAISEPRTQSEQYF.